One and the same sample provided the 27 T cell receptor beta chains below, sequenced in a study of control samples from healthy donors and cancer patients. Sequencing was performed with immunoSEQ multiplex PCR; in TCRdb, only in-frame clones are kept and a portion is missing. The repertoire holds some 200,000 clones, approximately 95% seen once, with about 1.6% in the top ten. The sequencing input was blood. Receptors were obtained from a man between 18 and 35 years old in good health.

J is TRBJ2-1 and V is TRBV27; D gene ambiguous. The CDR3 covers 12 residues. Trimming took off 6 bases at V and 12 bases at J, with 15 bases between the two ends. In germline, CDR1 is MNHEY, CDR2 SMNVEV (reference sequence). This chain's CDR3 is CASSLTGRGQFF. CDR3 sequence (DNA): TGTGCCAGCAGCTTAACTGGACGTGGGCAGTTCTTC.

V usage is TRBV6-1 and J usage is TRBJ1-4; TRBD1 matches at 8 bases. The trim removed 4 bases at V and 4 bases at J, leaving 8 bases unmatched. CDR1 MNHNS and CDR2 SASEGT come from the germline V gene. This CDR3 contains 16 residues. This CDR3 is CASSARQGRDNEKLFF. The CDR3 region has the DNA TGTGCCAGCAGTGCAAGACAGGGGAGAGATAATGAAAAACTGTTTTTT.

This rearrangement joins TRBV6-2 or TRBV6-3 to TRBJ2-1, with 7 bases lining up with TRBD2. V dropped 5 bases and J dropped 8; count of bases not matched to a gene: 9. The germline gives CDR1 MNHEY, CDR2 SVGEGT. This CDR3 is 14 amino acids long. This CDR3 is CASSRRRGLDEQFF. The CDR3 nucleotides read TGTGCCAGCAGTAGGAGGCGGGGGTTGGATGAGCAGTTCTTC.

The genes are TRBV5-1 and TRBJ2-5; perhaps TRBD2 as D (6 bases). Germline CDR1 and CDR2: SGHRS and YFSETQ. This CDR3 has 14 residues. V shed 0 bases and J shed 4 bases, with 10 bases lying between them. The CDR3 reads CASSLGLDVETQYF. For the CDR3, the DNA is TGCGCCAGCAGCTTGGGACTAGATGTAGAGACCCAGTACTTC.

This rearrangement joins TRBV6-5 to TRBJ1-6, with 7 bases lining up with TRBD1. The CDR3 runs to 14 residues. In germline, CDR1 is MNHEY, CDR2 SVGAGI. V trimming: 7 bases; J trimming: 9 bases; junction bases outside the gene matches: 9. CDR3 residues: CASTKGTVSSPLHF. CDR3 DNA sequence: TGTGCCAGCACTAAAGGGACAGTTAGTTCACCCCTCCACTTT.

The V gene is TRBV6-5, the J gene TRBJ1-1; 7 bases match TRBD1. Germline CDR1 MNHEY, CDR2 SVGAGI. J gave up 5 bases and V 7 bases, and 10 bases lay outside the gene matches. The CDR3 extends over 14 amino acids. CDR3 sequence (DNA): TGTGCCAGCACCCAAGGGGGCGAGGGAACTGAAGCTTTCTTT. The encoded protein is CASTQGGEGTEAFF.

This chain links TRBV6-5 with TRBJ2-1; 10 bases fit TRBD2. After removal of 2 bases from V and 8 bases from J, the junction contained 0 bases not matched to a gene. The length of the CDR3 is 13 residues. Germline CDR1 reads MNHEY; CDR2 reads SVGAGI. The chain's CDR3 is CASSYGTSDEQFF. CDR3 nucleotide sequence: TGTGCCAGCAGTTACGGGACTAGCGATGAGCAGTTCTTC.

This rearrangement joins TRBV10-3 to TRBJ2-7; possibly TRBD1 for D (6 bases). Germline CDR1 and CDR2: ENHRY and SYGVKD. V shed 2 bases and J shed 4 bases, with 15 bases lying between them. The CDR3 is 15 amino acids. The CDR3 bases are TGTGCCATCAGTGAGAGTACAGGGAAATCATACGAGCAGTACTTC. Translated: CAISESTGKSYEQYF.

J is TRBJ2-3 and V is TRBV5-1; 7 bases fit TRBD1. The CDR3 loop spans 15 amino acids. V shed 3 bases, J shed 2 bases, and the junction held 6 bases outside the gene matches. CDR1 and CDR2 from the germline V gene are SGHRS and YFSETQ. The CDR3 loop reads CASSWGTVITDTQYF. The DNA of the CDR3 is TGCGCCAGCAGCTGGGGGACAGTGATCACAGATACGCAGTATTTT.

The chain combines TRBV19 with TRBJ1-4; TRBD1 aligns across 7 bases. The V gene end was trimmed by 3 bases and the J gene end by 8 bases; junction bases not matched to a gene: 6. The CDR3 length is 14 residues. The germline V gene encodes CDR1 LNHDA and CDR2 SQIVND (reference sequence). CDR3 in amino acids: CASSMTGTAEKLFF. DNA for the CDR3: TGTGCCAGTAGTATGACAGGGACAGCAGAAAAACTGTTTTTT.

The table lists this clone with a few counts. The chain uses TRBV5-1 and TRBJ2-2, with 9 bases lining up with TRBD1. Germline assignment: CDR1 SGHRS and CDR2 YFSETQ. V was clipped by 1 base and J by 4 bases; unmatched bases: 8. The CDR3 consists of 17 residues. The CDR3 sequence is CASSLLATGGITGELFF. CDR3 nucleotides: TGCGCCAGCAGCTTGCTCGCTACAGGGGGCATCACCGGGGAGCTGTTTTTT.

This chain connects TRBV4-1 to TRBJ1-6; 7 bases fit TRBD1. The CDR3 extends over 15 amino acids. Germline trimming cut 2 bases from V and 11 bases from J; bases unmatched to any gene: 9. Germline V gene data show CDR1 as MGHRA and CDR2 as YSYEKL. The DNA for the CDR3 is TGCGCCAGCAGCCAAACCGGGACAGCCCCCCCACCCCTCCACTTT. Its translation: CASSQTGTAPPPLHF.

The count of this clone is one. The chain uses TRBV30 and TRBJ2-3; 12 bases line up with TRBD2. There are 16 residues in the CDR3. With V trimmed by 5 bases and J by 3 bases, 9 bases remained unmatched. Germline lookup yields CDR1 GTSNPN and CDR2 SVGIG (reference sequence). The CDR3 sequence is CAWLPTTSGGTDTQYF. The CDR3 bases are TGTGCCTGGCTCCCAACCACTAGCGGGGGGACAGATACGCAGTATTTT.

This clone was counted a single time. The chain uses TRBV5-1 and TRBJ2-7; D not resolved. The CDR3 runs to 12 residues. The germline V gene has CDR1 SGHRS and CDR2 YFSETQ. Trimming stripped 4 bases from V and 4 bases from J, with 9 bases between. The CDR3 protein is CASSLTEYEQYF. The CDR3, as DNA: TGCGCCAGCAGCCTTACAGAGTACGAGCAGTACTTC.

V usage is TRBV30 and J usage is TRBJ1-4; a weak D match, TRBD1 (5 bases). The CDR3 has 15 amino acids. Germline lookup yields CDR1 GTSNPN and CDR2 SVGIG (reference sequence). Trimming left V 2 bases short and J 3 bases short, with 13 bases between. The CDR3 protein is CAWSSKGTPNEKLFF. The DNA for the CDR3 is TGTGCCTGGAGTAGTAAGGGGACGCCTAATGAAAAACTGTTTTTT.

A single count supports this clone. Other DNA sequences from this sample encode an identical CDR3 as well. The CDR3 coding sequence is TGTGCCAGCTCACTTGACAGGGGATACGAGCAGTACTTC. Encoded protein: CASSLDRGYEQYF. V and J are TRBV18 and TRBJ2-7, with 8 bases identical to TRBD1. CDR3 size: 13 residues. The germline CDR1 and CDR2 sequences are KGHSH and LQKENI. V lost 4 bases, J lost 4 bases, and 3 bases stayed unmatched.

The V and J genes are TRBV19 and TRBJ1-1; no reliable D call. This CDR3 region has 13 residues. The germline V and J ends were trimmed by 7 bases and 4 bases, with 13 bases remaining between them. Germline-derived CDR1 and CDR2 are LNHDA and SQIVND (reference sequence). The CDR3 loop reads CASTPRGSTEAFF. DNA for the CDR3: TGTGCCAGTACCCCACGGGGTAGCACTGAAGCTTTCTTT.

This clone was observed a single time. The J gene is TRBJ1-5, the V gene TRBV5-6; 9 nucleotides match TRBD1. From germline, CDR1 is SGHDT and CDR2 YYEEEE. The CDR3 covers 15 residues. The trim removed 3 bases at V and 2 bases at J, leaving 3 bases unmatched. CDR3 protein: CASSSGQGRNQPQHF. CDR3 sequence (DNA): TGTGCCAGCAGCTCGGGACAGGGCCGCAATCAGCCCCAGCATTTT.

A single count supports this clone. The J gene is TRBJ2-2, the V gene TRBV28, with TRBD1 as a possible D gene (6 bases). The CDR3 consists of 16 residues. Looked up from germline, CDR1 is MDHEN and CDR2 is SYDVKM. V gave up 6 bases and J gave up 2 bases, with 16 bases separating them. CDR3 nucleotides: TGTGCCAGCAGCCCTTTCGACAGGCTTAACACCGGGGAGCTGTTTTTT. Protein product: CASSPFDRLNTGELFF.

The V call is TRBV30, the J call TRBJ1-6, with a tentative D call TRBD1 (5 bases). The CDR3 is 14 amino acids. The V end lost 4 bases, the J end lost 10 bases, and 17 bases lay between the germline ends. CDR1 GTSNPN and CDR2 SVGIG come from the germline V gene (reference sequence). CDR3 DNA: TGTGCCTGGATTGGGACTGCTTTTGTCTCACCCCTCCACTTT. It is translated as CAWIGTAFVSPLHF.

The chain joins TRBV21-1 to TRBJ2-5; TRBD2, the table's D call, was not compared with the DNA. TRBV21-1 is listed as a pseudogene. The CDR3 is 15 residues long. CDR3 sequence (DNA): TGTGCCAGCAGCGGGGCGGGGGGGCCTGTTGAGACCCAGTACTTC. Encoded protein: CASSGAGGPVETQYF.

The chain recombines TRBV3-1 (or the pseudogene TRBV3-2) with TRBJ1-5; 11 positions agree with TRBD1. Germline V CDR1 and CDR2: LGHDT, YNNKEL (reference sequence). J was trimmed by 6 bases and V by 1 base; bases with no gene match: 11. The CDR3 extends over 18 amino acids. DNA for the CDR3: TGTGCCAGCAGCCAAGGAATAAGGACAGGGGGCGCGGGTCAGCCCCAGCATTTT. Encoded protein: CASSQGIRTGGAGQPQHF.

In its sample, this clone was seen once. The gene calls are TRBV12-5 and TRBJ2-2; D uncertain. With 5 bases removed from V and 1 base from J, the gap between germline ends came to 11 bases. Germline V gene sequence: CDR1 LGHNT, CDR2 FRNRAP. CDR3 length equals 15 residues. CDR3 DNA: TGTGCTAGTGGTACCCTGGACGGGAACACCGGGGAGCTGTTTTTT. Its protein is CASGTLDGNTGELFF.

V and J are TRBV3-1 (or the pseudogene TRBV3-2) and TRBJ1-4; possible D gene TRBD1, 6 bases. Trimming removed 4 bases from V and 14 bases from J, with 20 bases in between. The CDR3 extends over 14 amino acids. Germline V gene data show CDR1 as LGHDT and CDR2 as YNNKEL (reference sequence). DNA of the CDR3: TGTGCCAGCAGCCCTATCGGGGGGCCCCTCCGTCTGTTTTTT. Its protein product is CASSPIGGPLRLFF.

The V call is TRBV5-4, the J call TRBJ2-3; TRBD2 agrees at 9 bases. Germline CDR1 reads SGHNT; CDR2 reads YYREEE (reference sequence). V gave up 4 bases and J gave up 5 bases; unmatched junction bases: 11. CDR3 length equals 16 residues. The CDR3 loop is CASSPRGGASEDTQYF. The CDR3 DNA reads as TGTGCCAGCAGCCCGCGGGGGGGGGCTTCGGAAGATACGCAGTATTTT.

V and J are TRBV30 and TRBJ2-3; 8 bases agree with TRBD1. The CDR3 is 15 residues long. Germline CDR1 reads GTSNPN; CDR2 reads SVGIG (reference sequence). Trimming cost V 3 bases and J 4 bases; bases outside gene matches: 9. CDR3 in amino acids: CAWRTGTGTADTQYF. DNA for the CDR3: TGTGCCTGGAGGACCGGGACAGGTACCGCAGATACGCAGTATTTT.

The J gene is TRBJ1-6, the V gene TRBV2; D unresolved. The CDR3 runs to 15 residues. Deletions cut 3 bases from V and 0 bases from J, with 6 bases between. Per the germline V gene, CDR1 is SNHLY and CDR2 is FYNNEI. The CDR3 here is CASSDKGSYNSPLHF. CDR3 coding DNA: TGTGCCAGCAGTGATAAAGGCTCCTATAATTCACCCCTCCACTTT.